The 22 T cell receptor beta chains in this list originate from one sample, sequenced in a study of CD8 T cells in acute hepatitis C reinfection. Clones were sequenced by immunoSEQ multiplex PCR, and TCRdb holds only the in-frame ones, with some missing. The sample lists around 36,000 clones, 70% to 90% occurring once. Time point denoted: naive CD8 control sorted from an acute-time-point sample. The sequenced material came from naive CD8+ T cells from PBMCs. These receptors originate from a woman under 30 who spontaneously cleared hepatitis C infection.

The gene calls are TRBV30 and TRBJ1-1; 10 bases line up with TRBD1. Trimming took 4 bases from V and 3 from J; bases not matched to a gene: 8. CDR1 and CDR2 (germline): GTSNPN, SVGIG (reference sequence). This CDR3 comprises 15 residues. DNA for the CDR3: TGTGCCTGGAATACTGGGACAGGGGTCGACACTGAAGCTTTCTTT. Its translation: CAWNTGTGVDTEAFF.

The CDR3 coding sequence is TGTGCCTGGAGTGAAACTGGTTATGAAAAACTGTTTTTT. This encodes CAWSETGYEKLFF. This chain joins TRBV30 and TRBJ1-4; D not resolved. There are 13 residues in the CDR3. Germline V CDR1 and CDR2: GTSNPN, SVGIG (reference sequence). Deletions cut 1 base from V and 6 bases from J, with 9 bases between.

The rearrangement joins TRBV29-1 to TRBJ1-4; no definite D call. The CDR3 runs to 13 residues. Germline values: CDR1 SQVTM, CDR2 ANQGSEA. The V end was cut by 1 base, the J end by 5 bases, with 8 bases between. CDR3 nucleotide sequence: TGCAGCGTTGAAGGAGGAAAAAATGAAAAACTGTTTTTT. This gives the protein CSVEGGKNEKLFF.

The CDR3 protein is CASSPGLRAFF. CDR3 nucleotide sequence: TGTGCCAGCTCACCAGGTTTGAGGGCTTTCTTT. This chain joins TRBV18 and TRBJ1-1; no clear D gene. V lost 2 bases and J lost 11, with 9 bases in between. This CDR3 has 11 amino acids. The germline V gene has CDR1 KGHSH and CDR2 LQKENI.

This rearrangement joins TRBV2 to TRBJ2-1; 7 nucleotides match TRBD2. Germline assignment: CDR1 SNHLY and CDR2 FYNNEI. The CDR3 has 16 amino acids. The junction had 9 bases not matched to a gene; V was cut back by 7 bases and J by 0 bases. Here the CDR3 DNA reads TGTGCCAGCACCAGACTAGCCGCCAGCTCCTACAATGAGCAGTTCTTC. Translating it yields CASTRLAASSYNEQFF.

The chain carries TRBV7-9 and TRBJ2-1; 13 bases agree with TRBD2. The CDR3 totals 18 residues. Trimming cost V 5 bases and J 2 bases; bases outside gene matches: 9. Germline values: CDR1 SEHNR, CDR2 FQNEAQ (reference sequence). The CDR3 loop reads CASSPGTSGIGPYNEQFF. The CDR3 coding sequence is TGTGCCAGCAGCCCCGGGACTAGCGGGATTGGCCCCTACAATGAGCAGTTCTTC.

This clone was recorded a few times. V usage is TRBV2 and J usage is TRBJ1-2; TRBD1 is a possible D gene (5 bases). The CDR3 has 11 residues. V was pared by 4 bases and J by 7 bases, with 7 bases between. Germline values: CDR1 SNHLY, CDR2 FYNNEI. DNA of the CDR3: TGTGCCAGCAGTGGGGGGTCTGGCTACACCTTC. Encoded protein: CASSGGSGYTF.

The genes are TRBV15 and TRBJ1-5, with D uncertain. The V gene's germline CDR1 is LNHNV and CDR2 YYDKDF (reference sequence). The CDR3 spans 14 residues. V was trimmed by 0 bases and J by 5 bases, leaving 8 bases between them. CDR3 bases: TGTGCCACCAGCAGAGATGAGGGTGATCAGCCCCAGCATTTT. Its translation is CATSRDEGDQPQHF.

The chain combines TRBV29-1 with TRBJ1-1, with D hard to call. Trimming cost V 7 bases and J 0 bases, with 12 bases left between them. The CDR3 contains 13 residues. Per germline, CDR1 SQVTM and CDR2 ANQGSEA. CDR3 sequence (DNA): TGCAGCGCCACAGAGATTATGAACACTGAAGCTTTCTTT. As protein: CSATEIMNTEAFF.

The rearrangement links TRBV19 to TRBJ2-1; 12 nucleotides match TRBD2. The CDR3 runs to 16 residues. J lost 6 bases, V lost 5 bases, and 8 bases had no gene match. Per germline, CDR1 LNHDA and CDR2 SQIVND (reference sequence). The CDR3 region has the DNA TGTGCCAGTAGTGACCTGACTAGCGGGAGACCCAATGAGCAGTTCTTC. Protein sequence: CASSDLTSGRPNEQFF.

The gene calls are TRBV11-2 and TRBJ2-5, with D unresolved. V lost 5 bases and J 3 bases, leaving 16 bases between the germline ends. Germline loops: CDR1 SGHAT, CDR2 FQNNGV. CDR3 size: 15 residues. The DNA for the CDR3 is TGTGCCAGCAGCACGAGCCAAGGCCTCGAAGAGACCCAGTACTTC. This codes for CASSTSQGLEETQYF.

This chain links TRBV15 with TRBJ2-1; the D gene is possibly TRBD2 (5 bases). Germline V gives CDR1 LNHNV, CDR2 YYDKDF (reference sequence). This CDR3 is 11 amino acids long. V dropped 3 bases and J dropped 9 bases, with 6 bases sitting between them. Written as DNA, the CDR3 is TGTGCCACCAGCAGCGGAGGTGAGCAGTTCTTC. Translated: CATSSGGEQFF. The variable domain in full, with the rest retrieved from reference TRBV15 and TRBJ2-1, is DAMVIQNPRYQVTQFGKPVTLSCSQTLNHNVMYWYQQKSSQAPKLLFHYYDKDFNNEADTPDNFQSRRPNTSFCFLDIRSPGLGDTAMYLCATSSGGEQFFGPGTRLTVL.

The CDR3 sequence is CASSLFTGGRDTGELFF. CDR3 nucleotides: TGTGCCAGCAGTTTATTTACAGGGGGTCGGGACACCGGGGAGCTGTTTTTT. This sequence joins TRBV27 and TRBJ2-2; 8 bases are a match to TRBD1. The CDR3 has 17 amino acids. Germline CDR1 and CDR2: MNHEY and SMNVEV (reference sequence). With V trimmed by 1 base and J by 3 bases, 7 bases remained unmatched.

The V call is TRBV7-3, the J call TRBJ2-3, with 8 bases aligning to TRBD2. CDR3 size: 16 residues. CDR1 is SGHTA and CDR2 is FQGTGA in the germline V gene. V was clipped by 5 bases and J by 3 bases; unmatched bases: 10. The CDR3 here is CASSTLGREETDTQYF. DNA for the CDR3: TGTGCCAGCAGCACCCTTGGGCGGGAGGAGACAGATACGCAGTATTTT.

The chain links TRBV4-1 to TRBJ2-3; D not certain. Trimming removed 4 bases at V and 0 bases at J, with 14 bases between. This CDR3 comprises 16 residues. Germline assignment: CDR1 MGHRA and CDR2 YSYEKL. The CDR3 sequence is CASSPKTGLSTDTQYF. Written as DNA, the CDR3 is TGCGCCAGCAGCCCCAAAACTGGCCTGAGCACAGATACGCAGTATTTT.

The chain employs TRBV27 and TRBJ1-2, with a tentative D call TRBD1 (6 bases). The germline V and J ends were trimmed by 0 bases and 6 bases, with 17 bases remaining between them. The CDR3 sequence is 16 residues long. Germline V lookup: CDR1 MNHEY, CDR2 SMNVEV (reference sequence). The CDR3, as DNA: TGTGCCAGCAGTTTATCGGGGGCAGGGGCGATTAATGGCTACACCTTC. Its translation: CASSLSGAGAINGYTF.

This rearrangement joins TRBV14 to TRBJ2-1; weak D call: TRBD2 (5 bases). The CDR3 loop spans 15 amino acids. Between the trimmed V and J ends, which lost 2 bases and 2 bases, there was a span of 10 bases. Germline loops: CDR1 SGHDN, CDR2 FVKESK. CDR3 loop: CASSQLAFAYNEQFF. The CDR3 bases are TGTGCCAGCAGCCAATTAGCGTTCGCCTACAATGAGCAGTTCTTC.

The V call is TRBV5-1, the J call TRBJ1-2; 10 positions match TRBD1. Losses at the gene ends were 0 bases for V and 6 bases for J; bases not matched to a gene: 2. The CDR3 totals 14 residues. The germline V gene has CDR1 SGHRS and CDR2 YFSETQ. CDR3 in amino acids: CASSLGQGADGYTF. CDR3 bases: TGCGCCAGCAGCTTGGGACAGGGGGCCGATGGCTACACCTTC.

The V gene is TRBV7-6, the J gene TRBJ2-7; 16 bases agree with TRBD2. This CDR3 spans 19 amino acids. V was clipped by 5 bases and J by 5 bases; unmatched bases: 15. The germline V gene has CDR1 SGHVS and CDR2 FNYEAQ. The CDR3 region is CASSRTPGTSGRADNEQYF. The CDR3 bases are TGTGCCAGCAGCCGAACTCCCGGGACTAGCGGGAGGGCCGACAACGAGCAGTACTTC.

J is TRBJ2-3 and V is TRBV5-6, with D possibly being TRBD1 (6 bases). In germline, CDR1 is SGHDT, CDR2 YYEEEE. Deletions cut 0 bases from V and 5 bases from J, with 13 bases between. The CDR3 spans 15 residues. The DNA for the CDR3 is TGTGCCAGCAGCTTGGTTGGGCAGGGGCAAGATACGCAGTATTTT. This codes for CASSLVGQGQDTQYF.

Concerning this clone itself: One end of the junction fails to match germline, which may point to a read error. The CDR3 here is CASSLRAAHTEAFF. DNA for the CDR3: TGTGCCAGCAGTTTAAGAGCGGCACACACAGAAGCTTTCTTT. This chain links TRBV27 with TRBJ1-1; unclear D gene. The CDR3 is 14 amino acids. Germline V gene sequence: CDR1 MNHEY, CDR2 SMNVEV (reference sequence).

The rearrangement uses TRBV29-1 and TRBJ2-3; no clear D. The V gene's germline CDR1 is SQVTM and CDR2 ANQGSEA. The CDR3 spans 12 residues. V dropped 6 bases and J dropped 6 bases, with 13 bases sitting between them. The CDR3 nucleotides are TGCAGCGTAGACAATCACTCGGATACGCAGTATTTT. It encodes CSVDNHSDTQYF.